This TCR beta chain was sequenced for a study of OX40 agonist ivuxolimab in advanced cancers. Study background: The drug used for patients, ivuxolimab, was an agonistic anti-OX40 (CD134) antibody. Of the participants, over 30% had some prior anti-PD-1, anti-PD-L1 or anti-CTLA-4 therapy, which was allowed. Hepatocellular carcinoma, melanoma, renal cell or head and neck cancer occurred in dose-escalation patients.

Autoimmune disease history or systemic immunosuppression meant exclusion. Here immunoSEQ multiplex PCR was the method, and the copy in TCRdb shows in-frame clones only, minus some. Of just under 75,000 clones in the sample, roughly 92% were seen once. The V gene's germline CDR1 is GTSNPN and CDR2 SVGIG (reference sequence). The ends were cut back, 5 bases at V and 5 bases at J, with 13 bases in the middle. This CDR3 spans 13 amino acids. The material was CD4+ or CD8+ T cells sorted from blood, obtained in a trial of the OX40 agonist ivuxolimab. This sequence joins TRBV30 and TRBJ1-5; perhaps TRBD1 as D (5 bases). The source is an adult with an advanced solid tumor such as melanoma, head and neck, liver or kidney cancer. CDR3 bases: TGTGCCTGGTCCGATGGGGCCGATCAGCCCCAGCATTTT. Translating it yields CAWSDGADQPQHF. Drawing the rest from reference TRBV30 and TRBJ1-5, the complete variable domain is SQTIHQWPATLVQPVGSPLSLECTVEGTSNPNLYWYRQAAGRGLQLLFYSVGIGQISSEVPQNLSASRPQDRQFILSSKKLLLSDSGFYLCAWSDGADQPQHFGDGTRLSIL.